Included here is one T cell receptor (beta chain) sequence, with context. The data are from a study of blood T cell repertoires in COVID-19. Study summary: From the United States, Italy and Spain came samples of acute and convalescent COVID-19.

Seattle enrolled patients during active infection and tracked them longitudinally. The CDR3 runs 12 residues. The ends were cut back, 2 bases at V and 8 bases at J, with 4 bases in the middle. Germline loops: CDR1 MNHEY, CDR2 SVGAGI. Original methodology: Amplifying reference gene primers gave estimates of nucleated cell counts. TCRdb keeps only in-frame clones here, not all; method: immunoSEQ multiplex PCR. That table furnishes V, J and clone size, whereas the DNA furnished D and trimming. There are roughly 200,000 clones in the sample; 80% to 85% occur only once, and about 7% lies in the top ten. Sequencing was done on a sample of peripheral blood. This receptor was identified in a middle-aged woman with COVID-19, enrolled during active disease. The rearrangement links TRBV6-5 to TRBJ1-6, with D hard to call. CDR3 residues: CASSYPHSPLHF. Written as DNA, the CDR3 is TGTGCCAGCAGTTACCCTCATTCACCCCTCCACTTT.